This entry describes one T cell receptor beta chain. No antigen is known for it. The source of the sample is a study of cytomegalovirus exposure and HLA in healthy donors. PCR was performed using 60 Vbeta and 13 Jbeta primers. The data were produced by immunoSEQ multiplex PCR, yet TCRdb's version contains in-frame clones alone and is incomplete. The data hold approximately 220,000 clones, with 82% observed a single time. General observations from the study: It has been reported that TCR beta sequences accurately predicted the HLA-A and HLA-B alleles of most subjects.

With V trimmed by 1 base and J by 8 bases, 7 bases remained unmatched. Germline assignment: CDR1 SQVTM and CDR2 ANQGSEA. The CDR3 sequence is 14 residues long. The sample taken for sequencing was PBMCs. The chain links TRBV29-1 to TRBJ2-1; 8 nucleotides align to TRBD2. The origin of this receptor is a man aged 35 to 55 in good health and CMV-seropositive. The CDR3 DNA reads as TGCAGCGTTGAAGGCCACGCCGGGGGGGATGAGCAGTTCTTC. Encoded protein: CSVEGHAGGDEQFF.